This TCR beta chain was recorded in a study of graft-versus-host responses after intestinal transplantation (dated by TCRdb to the early 2020s). A note on the overall study: Recipients received multivisceral, liver-intestinal, or isolated intestinal transplants. Every recipient was given anti-thymocyte globulin induction, then maintenance tacrolimus and steroids for 3 to 4 years. After intestinal transplantation, graft-versus-host and host-versus-graft alloreactive T cell clones were followed in the graft, circulation and bone marrow using bulk TCR-beta CDR3 sequencing. Alloreactive clones were identified by sequencing pre-transplant mixed lymphocyte reaction products and comparing these products with unstimulated pre-transplant donor and recipient T cells. A cohort of 24 intestinal transplant recipients, including one retransplant, was enrolled, and a few patients lacking pretransplant specimens were excluded. A peak of at least 4% donor T cells among recipient peripheral blood mononuclear cells was the definition used for donor T cell macrochimerism. Rather than being sequenced by the commercial service, samples from a few later patients were sequenced in-house on an Illumina MiSeq and processed with MiXCR.

The library was generated by the immunoSEQ multiplex PCR assay. For most patients, genomic DNA was isolated with the Qiagen DNeasy Blood and Tissue Kit and shipped frozen to Adaptive Biotechnologies for TCR sequencing. Adaptive Biotechnologies carried out high-throughput TCR-beta CDR3 sequencing of genomic DNA for most patients. The authors processed their data as follows. TCR sequencing data for roughly 18 patients were retrieved from Adaptive's ImmunoSEQ software; three other patients were processed with MiXCR and VDJtools. To correct CD4 versus CD8 sorting errors, any sequence found in both subsets at a frequency ratio below 5:1 was removed. CDR3 nucleotide sequences shared between donor and recipient were removed because the origin of such sequences could not be assigned. Alloreactive clones required at least 2-fold expansion over unstimulated cells and minimum CFSE-low frequency of 0.002% (template counts) or 0.001% (read counts). A clone was considered mappable if detected in the sequenced pre-transplant spleen, lymph node, or MLR CFSE-low populations of the donor or recipient. Cumulative frequency of alloreactive clones was calculated as a percentage of all sequences weighted by copy number. Drawn from immuneACCESS, this table holds only the in-frame rearrangements with V and J called that TCRdb kept. Clones are partly lost; checked studies trace under half to an unresolved V gene and leave the rest unexplained. The V and J calls and clone size come from that table; D and trimming were worked out from the DNA. This sample has over 100,000 clones in its table, and over 85% of those were observed once. The ten largest clones take up 0.2% to 0.25% of the sample.

The sample's time point label is to be understood as: cells obtained before transplantation from donor or recipient. CD3+CD4+ and CD3+CD8+ populations were FACS-sorted from unstimulated pre-transplant donor and recipient cells taken from spleen or lymph nodes. Between the V and J ends, shortened by 6 bases and 6 bases respectively, the junction contains 23 bases. The CDR3 goes from the cysteine to the phenylalanine over 16 residues. The entry retains the CDR3 DNA only, 48 bases that are in frame from base 1. CDR1 and CDR2, looked up from the germline V gene, are KGHSH and LQKENI. The paper as a whole reports these results and caveats: Conclusions were limited by the relatively low number and heterogeneity of intestinal transplant patients. Peak levels of circulating GvH clones were associated with declines in HvG clones early after transplant. GvH clones were detected in recipient bone marrow, and some appeared earlier in ileal mucosa or blood, consistent with an intestinal mucosal origin. In the allografts of patients with donor T cell macrochimerism, GvH to HvG T cell clonal ratios were high.

Of note for this clone: Its antigen is unknown. The sample holds no much larger clone one base away, and base qualities are not on file.

The rearranged segments are TRBV18 and TRBJ1-1; the D gene is possibly TRBD1, with 6 bases matching. The sequencing here drew on unstimulated CD4+ T cells sorted from spleen or lymph node cells, taken before transplant. The receptor was isolated from a human donor who was the organ donor for an intestinal transplant. The nucleotides read TGTGCCAGCTCCCCGAGATCGTTACTAGGGGGTTCTGAAGCTTTCTTT. This gives the protein CASSPRSLLGGSEAFF.